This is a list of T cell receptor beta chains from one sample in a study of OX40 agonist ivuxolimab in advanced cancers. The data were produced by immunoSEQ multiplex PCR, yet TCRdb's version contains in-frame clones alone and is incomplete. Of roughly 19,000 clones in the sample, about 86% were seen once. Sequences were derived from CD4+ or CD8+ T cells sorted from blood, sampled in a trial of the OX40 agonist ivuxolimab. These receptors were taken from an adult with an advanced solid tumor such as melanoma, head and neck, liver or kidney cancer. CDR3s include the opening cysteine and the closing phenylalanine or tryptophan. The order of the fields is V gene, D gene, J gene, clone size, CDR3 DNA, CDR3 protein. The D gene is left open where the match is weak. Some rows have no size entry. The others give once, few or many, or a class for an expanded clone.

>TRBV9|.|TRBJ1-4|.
TGTGCCAGCAGCCCGAGACGCGAGGGAGAAAAACTGTTTTTT
CASSPRREGEKLFF
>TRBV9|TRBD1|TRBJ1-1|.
TGTGCCAGCAGCGGAGGGGGCTTGAACACTGAAGCTTTCTTT
CASSGGGLNTEAFF
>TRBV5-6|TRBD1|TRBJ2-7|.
TGTGCCAGCAGCCGGGGACAGTTGTACGAGCAGTACTTC
CASSRGQLYEQYF
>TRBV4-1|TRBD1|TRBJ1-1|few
TGCGCCAGCAAAATAGACAGGGGGAACACTGAAGCTTTCTTT
CASKIDRGNTEAFF
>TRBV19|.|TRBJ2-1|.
TGTGCCAGTAGTATCGGAGGGGTTAATGAGCAGTTCTTC
CASSIGGVNEQFF
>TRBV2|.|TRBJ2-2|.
TGTGCCAGCAGTGAAGCGCTTCAGGGAACGAGCACCGGGGAGCTGTTTTTT
CASSEALQGTSTGELFF
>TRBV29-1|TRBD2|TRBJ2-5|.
TGCAGCGTTGGGGGACGACTAGCGGGGGACCAAGAGACCCAGTACTTC
CSVGGRLAGDQETQYF
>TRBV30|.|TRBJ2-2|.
TGTGCCTGGACTGTCTACACCGGGGAGCTGTTTTTT
CAWTVYTGELFF
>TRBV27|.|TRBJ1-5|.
TGTGCCAGCAGTCCCCACTTTGAGCCCCAGCATTTT
CASSPHFEPQHF
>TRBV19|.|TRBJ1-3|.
TGTGCCAGTAGCCTAAACGCGGGGGACGGAAACACCATATATTTT
CASSLNAGDGNTIYF
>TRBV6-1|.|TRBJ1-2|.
TGTGCCAGCAGTGAAGTGGGAAGGCTGTATGGCTACACCTTC
CASSEVGRLYGYTF
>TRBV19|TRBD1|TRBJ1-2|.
TGTGCCAGTAGTACGACAGGGGCCGCTTATGGCTACACCTTC
CASSTTGAAYGYTF
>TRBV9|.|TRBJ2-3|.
TGTGCCAGCAGCGAGTTAACAGGGACCGCAGATACGCAGTATTTT
CASSELTGTADTQYF